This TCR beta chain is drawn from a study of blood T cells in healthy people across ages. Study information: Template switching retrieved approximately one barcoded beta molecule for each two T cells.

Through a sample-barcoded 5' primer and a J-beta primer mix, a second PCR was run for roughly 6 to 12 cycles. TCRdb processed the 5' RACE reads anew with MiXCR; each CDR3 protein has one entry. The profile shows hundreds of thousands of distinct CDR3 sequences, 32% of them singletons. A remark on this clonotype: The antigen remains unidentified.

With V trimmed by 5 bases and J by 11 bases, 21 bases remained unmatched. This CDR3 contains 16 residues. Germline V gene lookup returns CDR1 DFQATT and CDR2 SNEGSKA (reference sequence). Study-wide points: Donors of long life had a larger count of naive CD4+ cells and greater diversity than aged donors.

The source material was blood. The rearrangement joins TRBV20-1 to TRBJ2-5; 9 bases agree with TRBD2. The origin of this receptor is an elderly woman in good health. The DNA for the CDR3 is TGCAGTGCTCCAAGCCACGGTAGCGGGGGTTACAATGAGCAGTACTTC. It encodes CSAPSHGSGGYNEQYF.